Below are 17 T cell receptor beta chains sequenced from a single sample in a study of T cells in Graves' hyperthyroidism and ophthalmopathy. Amplification of TCR beta CDR3 regions used RNA as the template. In the first-round RT-PCR of the TCR CDR3, the HTBI primer set was used. TCRdb reprocessed the multiplex PCR reads with MiXCR, giving one entry per CDR3 protein. The sample shows hundreds of thousands of distinct CDR3 sequences, 15% to 20% of them seen only once. The specimen was blood. These TCRs come from a man in his forties with Graves' ophthalmopathy.

This clonotype was detected many times. J is TRBJ2-3 and V is TRBV11-2, with D possibly TRBD2 on 5 matching bases. Germline-derived CDR1 and CDR2 are SGHAT and FQNNGV. The CDR3 is made up of 15 amino acids. Trimming removed 1 base from V and 3 bases from J, with 11 bases in between. The CDR3 DNA reads TGTGCCAGCAGCTTAGGCGGGTTGGTAACAGATACGCAGTATTTT. This gives the protein CASSLGGLVTDTQYF.

There are many counts of this clonotype. The rearrangement links TRBV5-1 to TRBJ2-1; TRBD1 might be the D (6 bases). Trimming left V 0 bases short and J 8 bases short, with 12 bases between. Germline V gene lookup returns CDR1 SGHRS and CDR2 YFSETQ. This CDR3 is built from 14 residues. CDR3 residues: CASSLANRAYEQFF. The DNA of the CDR3 is TGCGCCAGCAGCTTGGCCAACAGGGCGTATGAGCAGTTCTTC.

The gene calls are TRBV25-1 and TRBJ2-7; perhaps TRBD2 as D (5 bases). The germline V gene has CDR1 MGHDK and CDR2 SYGVNS. The CDR3 consists of 17 residues. Trimming shortened V by 9 bases and J by 2 bases, and 26 bases separated the two germline ends. This chain's CDR3 is CARPFPRGRGPPYEQYF. CDR3 nucleotide sequence: TGTGCCAGACCTTTCCCCCGGGGTCGAGGGCCCCCCTACGAGCAGTACTTC.

This clonotype was counted a few times. This chain links TRBV19 with TRBJ1-5; 9 bases are shared with TRBD1. CDR3 length: 19 residues. V dropped 5 bases and J dropped 2; count of bases not matched to a gene: 16. In germline, CDR1 is LNHDA, CDR2 SQIVND (reference sequence). For the CDR3, the DNA is TGTGCCAGTAGTCCTATCACAGGGGGCGCTTCCTTTGGCAATCAGCCCCAGCATTTT. It codes for CASSPITGGASFGNQPQHF. The complete variable domain, with remaining parts taken from reference TRBV19 and TRBJ1-5, reads DGGITQSPKYLFRKEGQNVTLSCEQNLNHDAMYWYRQDPGQGLRLIYYSQIVNDFQKGDIAEGYSVSREKKESFPLTVTSAQKNPTAFYLCASSPITGGASFGNQPQHFGDGTRLSIL.

There are a few counts of this clonotype. The J gene is TRBJ1-1, the V gene TRBV4-2; D remains unclear. The length of the CDR3 is 11 residues. Germline V gene data show CDR1 as LGHNA and CDR2 as YNFKEQ. V was trimmed by 0 bases and J by 8 bases, leaving 4 bases between them. CDR3 in DNA: TGTGCCAGCAGCCAAGACGGAGAAGCTTTCTTT. Translated, it gives CASSQDGEAFF.

This chain joins TRBV11-2 and TRBJ1-2, with TRBD1 matching over 7 bases. Germline V gene lookup returns CDR1 SGHAT and CDR2 FQNNGV. The CDR3 has 15 amino acids. Losses at the gene ends were 3 bases for V and 3 bases for J; bases not matched to a gene: 7. Written as DNA, the CDR3 is TGTGCCAGCAGCTTGAACTCCGGGACAGACTATGGCTACACCTTC. It yields the protein CASSLNSGTDYGYTF.

At least ten counts were recorded for this clonotype. This chain connects TRBV3-1 to TRBJ2-3; D tentatively fits TRBD1 or TRBD2 (7 bases each). V lost 0 bases and J lost 4, with 17 bases in between. Germline CDR1 is LGHDT and CDR2 is YNNKEL (reference sequence). The CDR3 is 17 residues long. This CDR3 is CASSQDQWGGGSDTQYF. In DNA form, the CDR3 reads TGTGCCAGCAGCCAAGATCAGTGGGGAGGGGGCTCAGATACGCAGTATTTT.

In its sample, this clonotype was seen many times. The V call is TRBV3-1, the J call TRBJ1-1; tentative D call: TRBD1 (5 bases). Germline assignment: CDR1 LGHDT and CDR2 YNNKEL (reference sequence). V was clipped by 1 base and J by 2 bases, with 11 bases between them. This CDR3 is built from 15 residues. The CDR3 DNA reads TGTGCCAGCAGCCAAGGAGGGGTGATTAACACTGAAGCTTTCTTT. Translating gives CASSQGGVINTEAFF.

J is TRBJ1-6 and V is TRBV28, with TRBD1 as a possible D gene (5 bases). V dropped 7 bases and J dropped 1 base, with 17 bases sitting between them. Germline V gives CDR1 MDHEN, CDR2 SYDVKM. This CDR3 is built from 17 residues. For the CDR3, the DNA is TGTGCCAGCACCCTCCCAGGGAATCCATCCTATAATTCACCCCTCCACTTT. This gives the protein CASTLPGNPSYNSPLHF.

The table lists this clonotype with many counts. This chain links TRBV28 with TRBJ2-7; 9 positions match TRBD1. Germline loops: CDR1 MDHEN, CDR2 SYDVKM. The CDR3 sequence is 15 residues long. V shed 5 bases, J shed 0 bases, and the junction held 5 bases outside the gene matches. CDR3 DNA: TGTGCCAGCAGTGCCGGGACAGGGAGCTCCTACGAGCAGTACTTC. The encoded protein is CASSAGTGSSYEQYF.

V gene TRBV5-1 combines with J gene TRBJ1-5; 9 bases agree with TRBD1. The germline gives CDR1 SGHRS, CDR2 YFSETQ. The CDR3 length is 21 residues. The trim removed 1 base at V and 4 bases at J, leaving 21 bases unmatched. The CDR3 nucleotides read TGCGCCAGCAGCTTGATGACTGGGACAGGGAGGAAGCGGGTCCCAAATCAGCCCCAGCATTTT. It translates to CASSLMTGTGRKRVPNQPQHF.

This clonotype was seen repeatedly, ten times or more. The V and J genes are TRBV30 and TRBJ2-1; 13 nucleotides match TRBD2. CDR3 length: 18 residues. Germline V gene lookup returns CDR1 GTSNPN and CDR2 SVGIG (reference sequence). After removal of 1 base from V and 8 bases from J, the junction contained 14 bases not matched to a gene. CDR3 sequence reads: CAWSGAPLAGGPSDEQFF. The CDR3 bases are TGTGCCTGGAGTGGAGCGCCACTAGCGGGAGGGCCATCGGATGAGCAGTTCTTC.

The CDR3 loop reads CSASVWGLSGELFF. In nucleotides, the CDR3 is TGCAGTGCTAGTGTTTGGGGTTTGTCCGGGGAGCTGTTTTTT. The chain couples TRBV20-1 to TRBJ2-2; no definite D call. V dropped 3 bases and J dropped 6 bases, with 14 bases sitting between them. From germline, CDR1 is DFQATT and CDR2 SNEGSKA (reference sequence). This CDR3 is built from 14 residues.

This clonotype was recorded a few times. This chain uses TRBV5-1 with TRBJ1-2; the match to TRBD1 covers 7 bases. Germline values: CDR1 SGHRS, CDR2 YFSETQ. Germline trimming cut 5 bases from V and 8 bases from J; bases unmatched to any gene: 9. The CDR3 totals 13 residues. The CDR3, as DNA: TGCGCCAGCAGTTCCCTCAGGGGGAAAGGCTACACCTTC. Protein sequence: CASSSLRGKGYTF.

This clonotype was counted between two and nine times. CDR3 residues: CASSPSGKGEQFF. In DNA form, the CDR3 reads TGTGCCAGCAGCCCTAGCGGGAAGGGTGAGCAGTTCTTC. The genes are TRBV3-1 and TRBJ2-1; TRBD2 matches 9 bases. The CDR3 totals 13 residues. Germline V gene lookup returns CDR1 LGHDT and CDR2 YNNKEL (reference sequence). V lost 4 bases, J lost 9 bases, and 4 bases stayed unmatched.

This clonotype was detected ten times or more. The rearrangement joins TRBV9 to TRBJ2-1; 9 bases line up with TRBD2. CDR1 is SGDLS, CDR2 YYNGEE, per germline. The CDR3 has 15 amino acids. V was pared by 0 bases and J by 8 bases, with 6 bases of the junction left unmatched. The CDR3 reads CASSVGVRLADEQFF. CDR3 DNA sequence: TGTGCCAGCAGCGTAGGGGTGAGACTAGCGGATGAGCAGTTCTTC.

V usage is TRBV27 and J usage is TRBJ2-7, with D perhaps matching TRBD2 (6 bases). The CDR3 spans 14 residues. CDR1 is MNHEY and CDR2 is SMNVEV in the germline V gene (reference sequence). Trimming stripped 2 bases from V and 4 bases from J, with 12 bases between. CDR3: CASSLAGKEYEQYF. The CDR3 DNA reads TGTGCCAGCAGTTTAGCGGGAAAAGAGTACGAGCAGTACTTC.